This T cell receptor (beta chain) was observed in a study of regulatory T cells in long-lasting Graves disease. Combining iRepertoire HTBI primers with Arm-PCR of CDR3 regions, the authors built TCR beta libraries. TCRdb re-called the multiplex PCR reads through MiXCR, storing one row per CDR3 protein. The sample records 400,000 to 550,000 distinct CDR3 sequences, roughly 15% being singletons. As to this clonotype: Its antigen is still unknown.

CDR1 and CDR2 from the germline V gene are SEHNR and FQNEAQ (reference sequence). The CDR3 totals 14 residues. V shed 0 bases, J shed 7 bases, and the junction held 1 base outside the gene matches. Study-level points and caveats: Comparison showed that persistent patients shared more public clonotypes (about 3,000) than new patients (approximately 1,000).

Stated time point: newly diagnosed GD, antithyroid drugs for less than 3 months. Extracted PBMC RNA gave rise to the TCR library. Another study also made use of these data, one on T cells in Graves' hyperthyroidism and ophthalmopathy.

The source is a woman under 30 with Graves disease. J is TRBJ2-5 and V is TRBV7-9; 11 bases are shared with TRBD2. This material consisted of peripheral blood mononuclear cells (PBMCs), taken at new diagnosis, from a patient treated with antithyroid drugs. CDR3 nucleotides: TGTGCCAGCAGCTTAGCCACTAGCGGGGGGACCCAGTACTTC. Protein sequence: CASSLATSGGTQYF.